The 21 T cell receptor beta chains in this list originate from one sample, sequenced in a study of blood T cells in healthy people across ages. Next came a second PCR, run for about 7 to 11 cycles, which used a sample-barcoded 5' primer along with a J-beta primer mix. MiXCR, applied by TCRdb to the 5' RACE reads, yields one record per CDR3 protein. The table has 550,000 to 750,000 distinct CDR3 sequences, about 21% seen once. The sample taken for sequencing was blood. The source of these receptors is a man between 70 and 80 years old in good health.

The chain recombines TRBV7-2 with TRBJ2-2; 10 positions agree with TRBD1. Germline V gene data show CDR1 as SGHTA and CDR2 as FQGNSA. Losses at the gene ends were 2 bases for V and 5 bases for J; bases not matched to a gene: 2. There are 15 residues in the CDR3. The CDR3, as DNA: TGTGCCAGCAGCTTATTGGGACAGGGGACCGGGGAGCTGTTTTTT. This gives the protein CASSLLGQGTGELFF. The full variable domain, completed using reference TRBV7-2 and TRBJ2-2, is GAGVSQSPSNKVTEKGKDVELRCDPISGHTALYWYRQSLGQGLEFLIYFQGNSAPDKSGLPSDRFSAERTGGSVSTLTIQRTQQEDSAVYLCASSLLGQGTGELFFGEGSRLTVL.

CDR3 DNA: TGTGCCAGCAGTTGGACTAGCGGGAGGGCCGGGGAGCTGTTTTTT. It encodes CASSWTSGRAGELFF. The chain links TRBV6-5 to TRBJ2-2; 15 positions match TRBD2. The CDR3 length is 15 residues. The V gene's germline CDR1 is MNHEY and CDR2 SVGAGI. The V and J ends lost 4 bases and 6 bases, in that order; junction bases with no gene match: 0.

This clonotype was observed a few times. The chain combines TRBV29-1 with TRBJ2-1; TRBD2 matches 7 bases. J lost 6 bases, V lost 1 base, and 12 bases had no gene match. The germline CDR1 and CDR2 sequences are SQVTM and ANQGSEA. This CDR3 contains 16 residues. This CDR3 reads CSVEAWAGGSSNEQFF. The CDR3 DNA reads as TGCAGCGTTGAAGCCTGGGCTGGCGGGAGTAGCAATGAGCAGTTCTTC.

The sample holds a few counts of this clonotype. In DNA form, the CDR3 reads TGTGCCAGCAGTTGGATGGACGGAGGGTCCTACGAGCAGTACTTC. Protein product: CASSWMDGGSYEQYF. J is TRBJ2-7 and V is TRBV28, with D possibly matching TRBD2 (6 bases). This CDR3 has 15 residues. Germline assignment: CDR1 MDHEN and CDR2 SYDVKM. Trimming took off 4 bases at V and 1 base at J, with 14 bases between the two ends.

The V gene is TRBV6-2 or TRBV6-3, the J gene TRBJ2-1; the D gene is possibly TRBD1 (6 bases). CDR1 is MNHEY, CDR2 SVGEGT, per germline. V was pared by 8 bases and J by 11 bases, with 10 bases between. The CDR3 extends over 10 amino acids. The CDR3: CASSRGKQFF. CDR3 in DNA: TGTGCCAGCTCTAGGGGGAAGCAGTTCTTC.

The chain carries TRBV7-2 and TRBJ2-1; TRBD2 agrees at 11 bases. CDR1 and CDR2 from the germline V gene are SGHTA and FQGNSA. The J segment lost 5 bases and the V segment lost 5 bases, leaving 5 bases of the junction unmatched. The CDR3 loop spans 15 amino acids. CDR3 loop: CASSPTSGSHNEQFF. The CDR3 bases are TGTGCCAGCAGCCCCACTAGCGGGAGCCACAATGAGCAGTTCTTC.

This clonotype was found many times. CDR3 in DNA: TGTGCCAGCAGCACGGCGGGGCAGAACACCGGGGAGCTGTTTTTT. Protein product: CASSTAGQNTGELFF. V and J are TRBV5-5 and TRBJ2-2; possible D gene TRBD2, 6 bases. V dropped 4 bases and J dropped 1 base, with 11 bases sitting between them. This CDR3 has 15 residues. Germline lookup yields CDR1 SGHKS and CDR2 YYEKEE (reference sequence).

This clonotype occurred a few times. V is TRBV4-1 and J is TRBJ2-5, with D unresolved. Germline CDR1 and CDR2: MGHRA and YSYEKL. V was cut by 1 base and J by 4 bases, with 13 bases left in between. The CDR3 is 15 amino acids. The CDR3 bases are TGCGCCAGCAGCCAAGTTCCGGTGCGACCAGAGACCCAGTACTTC. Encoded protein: CASSQVPVRPETQYF.

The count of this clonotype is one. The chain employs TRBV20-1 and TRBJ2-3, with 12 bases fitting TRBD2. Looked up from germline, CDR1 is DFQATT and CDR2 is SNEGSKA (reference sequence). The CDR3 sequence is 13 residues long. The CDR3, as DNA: TGCAGCCCCCTAGCGGGGGGGCTAGATACGCAGTATTTT. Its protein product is CSPLAGGLDTQYF.

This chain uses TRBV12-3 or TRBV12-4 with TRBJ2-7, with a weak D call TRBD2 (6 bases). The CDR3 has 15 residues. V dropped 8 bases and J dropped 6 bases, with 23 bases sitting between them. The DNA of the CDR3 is TGTGCCAGCGCATGGGTGGGAGGTAGACTAGGCGAGCAGTACTTC. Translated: CASAWVGGRLGEQYF.

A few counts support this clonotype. CDR3 sequence: CASSPQGEGEKLFF. In nucleotides, the CDR3 is TGCGCCAGCAGCCCACAGGGCGAGGGTGAAAAACTGTTTTTT. The chain couples TRBV5-1 to TRBJ1-4; perhaps TRBD1 as D (6 bases). The germline V gene encodes CDR1 SGHRS and CDR2 YFSETQ. CDR3 size: 14 residues. Trimming removed 4 bases from V and 7 bases from J, with 14 bases in between.

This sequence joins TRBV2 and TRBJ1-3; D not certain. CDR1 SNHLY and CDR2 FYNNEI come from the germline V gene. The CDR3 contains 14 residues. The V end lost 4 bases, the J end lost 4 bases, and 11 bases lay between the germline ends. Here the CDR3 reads CASSGRVSGNTIYF. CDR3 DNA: TGTGCCAGCAGTGGTCGGGTCAGCGGAAACACCATATATTTT.

In DNA, the CDR3 is TGTGCCAGCAGCCACGGGACTAGAAAGGGTTCGGATACGCAGTATTTT. Its protein product is CASSHGTRKGSDTQYF. The chain carries TRBV5-6 and TRBJ2-3; 8 positions match TRBD2. Trimming removed 4 bases from V and 6 bases from J; junction bases left unmatched: 13. The CDR3 extends over 16 amino acids. From germline, CDR1 is SGHDT and CDR2 YYEEEE. Using reference TRBV5-6 and TRBJ2-3 for the parts outside the CDR3, the full variable domain is DAGVTQSPTHLIKTRGQQVTLRCSPKSGHDTVSWYQQALGQGPQFIFQYYEEEERQRGNFPDRFSGHQFPNYSSELNVNALLLGDSALYLCASSHGTRKGSDTQYFGPGTRLTVL.

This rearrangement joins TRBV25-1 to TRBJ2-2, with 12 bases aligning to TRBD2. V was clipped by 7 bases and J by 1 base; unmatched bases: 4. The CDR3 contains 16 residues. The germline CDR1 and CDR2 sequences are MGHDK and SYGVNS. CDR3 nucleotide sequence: TGTGCCAGCACTCCTAGCGGGAGGGGGAACACCGGGGAGCTGTTTTTT. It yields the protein CASTPSGRGNTGELFF.

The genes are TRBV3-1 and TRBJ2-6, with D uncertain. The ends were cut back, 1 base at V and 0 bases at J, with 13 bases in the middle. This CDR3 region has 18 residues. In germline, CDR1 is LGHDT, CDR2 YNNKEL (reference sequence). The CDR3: CASSQGKGISSGANVLTF. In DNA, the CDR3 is TGTGCCAGCAGCCAAGGAAAAGGGATAAGCTCTGGGGCCAACGTCCTGACTTTC.

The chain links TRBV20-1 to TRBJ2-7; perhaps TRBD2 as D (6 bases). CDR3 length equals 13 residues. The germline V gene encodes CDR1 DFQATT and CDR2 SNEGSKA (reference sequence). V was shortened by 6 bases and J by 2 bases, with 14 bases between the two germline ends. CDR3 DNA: TGCAGTGCCACGGGAGCCGGGGCCTACGAGCAGTACTTC. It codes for CSATGAGAYEQYF.

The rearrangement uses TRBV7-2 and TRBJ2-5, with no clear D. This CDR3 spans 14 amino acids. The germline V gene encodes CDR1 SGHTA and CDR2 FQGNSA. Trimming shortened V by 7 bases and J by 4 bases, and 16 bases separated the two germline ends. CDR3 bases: TGTGCCAGCACCCATGACGGAGATCTAGAGACCCAGTACTTC. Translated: CASTHDGDLETQYF.

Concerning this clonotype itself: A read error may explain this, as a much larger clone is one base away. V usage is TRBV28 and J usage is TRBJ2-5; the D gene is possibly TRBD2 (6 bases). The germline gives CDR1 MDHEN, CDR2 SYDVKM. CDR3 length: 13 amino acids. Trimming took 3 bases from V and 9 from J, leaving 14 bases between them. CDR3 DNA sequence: TGTGCCAGCAGTTTTGCGGGCCGGGAGCCCCAGTACTTC. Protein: CASSFAGREPQYF.

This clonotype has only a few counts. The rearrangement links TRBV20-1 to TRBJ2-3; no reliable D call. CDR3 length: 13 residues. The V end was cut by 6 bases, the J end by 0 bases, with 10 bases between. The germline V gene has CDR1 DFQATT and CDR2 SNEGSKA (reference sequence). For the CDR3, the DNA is TGCAGTGCCCAGGAGTCTAGCACAGATACGCAGTATTTT. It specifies CSAQESSTDTQYF.

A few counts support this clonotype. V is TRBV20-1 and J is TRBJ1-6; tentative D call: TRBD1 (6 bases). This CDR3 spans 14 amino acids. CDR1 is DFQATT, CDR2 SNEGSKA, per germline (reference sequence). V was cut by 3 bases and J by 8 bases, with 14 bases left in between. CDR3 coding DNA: TGCAGTGCTAGTCAAGACAGGTTTTATTCACCCCTCCACTTT. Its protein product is CSASQDRFYSPLHF.

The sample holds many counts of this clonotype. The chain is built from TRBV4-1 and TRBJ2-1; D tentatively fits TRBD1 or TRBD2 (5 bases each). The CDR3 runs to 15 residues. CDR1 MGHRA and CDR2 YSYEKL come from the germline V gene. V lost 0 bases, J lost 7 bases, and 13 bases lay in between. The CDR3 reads CASSQDSLAGNEQFF. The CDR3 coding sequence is TGCGCCAGCAGCCAAGATAGCCTAGCAGGGAATGAGCAGTTCTTC.